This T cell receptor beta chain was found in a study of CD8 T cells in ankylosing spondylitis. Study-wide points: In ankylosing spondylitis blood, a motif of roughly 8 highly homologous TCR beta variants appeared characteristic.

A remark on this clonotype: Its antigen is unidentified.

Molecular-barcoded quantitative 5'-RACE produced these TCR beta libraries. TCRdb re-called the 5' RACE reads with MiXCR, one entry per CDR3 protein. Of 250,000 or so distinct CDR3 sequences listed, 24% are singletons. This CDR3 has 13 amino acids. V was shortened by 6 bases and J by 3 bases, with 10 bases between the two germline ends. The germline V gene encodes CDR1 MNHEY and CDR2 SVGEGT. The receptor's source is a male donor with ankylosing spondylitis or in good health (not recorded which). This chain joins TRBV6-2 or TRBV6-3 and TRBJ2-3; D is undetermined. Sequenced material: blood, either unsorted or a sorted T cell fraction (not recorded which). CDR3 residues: CASRLASTDTQYF. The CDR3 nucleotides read TGTGCCAGCAGACTGGCTTCTACAGATACGCAGTATTTT.